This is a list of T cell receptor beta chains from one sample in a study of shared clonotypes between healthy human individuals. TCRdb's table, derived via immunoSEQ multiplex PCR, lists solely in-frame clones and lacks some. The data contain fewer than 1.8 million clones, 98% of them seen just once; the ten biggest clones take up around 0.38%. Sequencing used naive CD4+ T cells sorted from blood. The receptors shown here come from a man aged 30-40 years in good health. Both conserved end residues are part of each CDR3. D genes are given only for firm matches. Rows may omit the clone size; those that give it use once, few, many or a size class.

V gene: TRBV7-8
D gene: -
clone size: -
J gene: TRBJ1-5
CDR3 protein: CASSPDTQGTQHF
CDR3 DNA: TGTGCCAGCAGCCCCGACACCCAGGGGACCCAGCATTTT

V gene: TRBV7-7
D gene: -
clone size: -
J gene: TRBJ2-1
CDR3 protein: CASSPHPVGVNEQFF
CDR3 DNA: TGTGCCAGCAGCCCCCATCCCGTTGGTGTGAATGAGCAGTTCTTC

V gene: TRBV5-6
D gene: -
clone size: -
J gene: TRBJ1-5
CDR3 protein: CASSSLGQPGEDNQPQHF
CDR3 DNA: TGTGCCAGCAGCTCCTTAGGACAGCCCGGTGAGGATAATCAGCCCCAGCATTTT

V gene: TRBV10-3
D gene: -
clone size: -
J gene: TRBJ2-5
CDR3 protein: CAISPRDNLGGFDETQYF
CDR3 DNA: TGTGCCATCAGTCCCAGAGATAACTTAGGGGGGTTTGATGAGACCCAGTACTTC

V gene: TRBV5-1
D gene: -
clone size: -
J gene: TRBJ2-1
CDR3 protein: CASSLAPASSYNEQFF
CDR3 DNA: TGCGCCAGCAGCTTGGCCCCCGCCAGCTCCTACAATGAGCAGTTCTTC

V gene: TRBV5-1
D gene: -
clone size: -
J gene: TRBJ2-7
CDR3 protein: CASSLPHIGEQYF
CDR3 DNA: TGCGCCAGCAGCTTGCCCCATATAGGCGAGCAGTACTTC

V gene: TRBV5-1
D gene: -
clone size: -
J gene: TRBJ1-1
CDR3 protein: CASSLVEREAFF
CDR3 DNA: TGCGCCAGCAGCTTGGTTGAGAGGGAAGCTTTCTTT

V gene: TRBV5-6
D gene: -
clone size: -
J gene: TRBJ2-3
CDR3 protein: CASSTSTGYSTDTQYF
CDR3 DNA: TGTGCCAGCAGCACCTCGACAGGATATAGCACAGATACGCAGTATTTT

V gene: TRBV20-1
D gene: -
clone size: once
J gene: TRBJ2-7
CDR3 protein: CSALGAAQYF
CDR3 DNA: TGCAGTGCTCTCGGGGCGGCGCAGTACTTC

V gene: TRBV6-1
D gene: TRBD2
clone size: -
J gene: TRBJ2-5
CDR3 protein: CASSEAGTSVAETQYF
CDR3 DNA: TGTGCCAGCAGTGAGGCCGGGACTAGCGTAGCGGAGACCCAGTACTTC

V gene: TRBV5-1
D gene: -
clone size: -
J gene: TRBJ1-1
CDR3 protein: CASSLAGPSTPEAFF
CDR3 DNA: TGCGCCAGCAGCTTGGCCGGACCTTCGACCCCTGAAGCTTTCTTT

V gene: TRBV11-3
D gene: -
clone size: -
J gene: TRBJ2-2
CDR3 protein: CASSLVGYTGELFF
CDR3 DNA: TGTGCCAGCAGCTTAGTTGGGTACACCGGGGAGCTGTTTTTT

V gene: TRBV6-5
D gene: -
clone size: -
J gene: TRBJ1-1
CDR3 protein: CASSYSFIKGGTEAFF
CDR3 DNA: TGTGCCAGCAGTTACTCGTTTATCAAGGGAGGCACTGAAGCTTTCTTT

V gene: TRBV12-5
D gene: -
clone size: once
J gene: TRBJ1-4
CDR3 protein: CASGATLRLRGANEKLFF
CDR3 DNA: TGTGCTAGTGGTGCGACACTACGGCTGCGGGGAGCTAATGAAAAACTGTTTTTT

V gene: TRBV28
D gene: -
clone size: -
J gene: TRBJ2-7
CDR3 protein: CASSPPDSFYEQYF
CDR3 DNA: TGTGCCAGCAGCCCCCCGGACAGCTTCTACGAGCAGTACTTC

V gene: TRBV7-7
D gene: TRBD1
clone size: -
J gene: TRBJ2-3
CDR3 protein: CASSLGQGANTQYF
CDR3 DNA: TGTGCCAGCAGCTTAGGACAGGGGGCTAATACGCAGTATTTT

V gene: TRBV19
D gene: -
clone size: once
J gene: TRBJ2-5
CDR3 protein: CATLGVGGDQTQYF
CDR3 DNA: TGTGCCACCCTAGGGGTGGGGGGAGATCAGACCCAGTACTTC

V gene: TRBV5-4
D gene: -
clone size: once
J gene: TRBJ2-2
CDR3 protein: CASSLLGTGELFF
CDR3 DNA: TGTGCCAGCAGCTTGCTTGGGACCGGGGAGCTGTTTTTT

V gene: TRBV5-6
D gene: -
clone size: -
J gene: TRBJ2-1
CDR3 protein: CASSPAAHNEQFF
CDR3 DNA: TGTGCCAGCAGCCCCGCGGCCCACAATGAGCAGTTCTTC

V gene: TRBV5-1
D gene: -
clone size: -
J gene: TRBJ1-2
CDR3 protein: CASSLRAAGATNYGYTF
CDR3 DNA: TGCGCCAGCAGCTTACGGGCGGCGGGAGCTACTAACTATGGCTACACCTTC

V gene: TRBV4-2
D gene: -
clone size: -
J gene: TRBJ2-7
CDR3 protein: CASSQGRRSYEQYF
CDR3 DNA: TGTGCCAGCAGCCAAGGGAGGCGCTCCTACGAGCAGTACTTC

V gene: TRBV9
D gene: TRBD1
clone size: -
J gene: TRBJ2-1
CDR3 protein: CASSILQTGLNEQFF
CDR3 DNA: TGTGCCAGCAGCATTCTCCAGACAGGGCTGAATGAGCAGTTCTTC

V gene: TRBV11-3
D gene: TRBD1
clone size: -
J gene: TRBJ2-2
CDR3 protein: CASSPGQVGTGELFF
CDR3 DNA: TGTGCCAGCAGCCCGGGACAGGTGGGCACCGGGGAGCTGTTTTTT

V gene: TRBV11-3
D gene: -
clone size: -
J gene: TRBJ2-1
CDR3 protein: CASSFDGNEQFF
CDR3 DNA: TGTGCCAGCAGCTTTGACGGCAATGAGCAGTTCTTC

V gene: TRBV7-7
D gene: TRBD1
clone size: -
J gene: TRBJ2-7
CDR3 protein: CASSPDRGGYEQYF
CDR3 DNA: TGTGCCAGCAGCCCTGACAGGGGCGGCTACGAGCAGTACTTC

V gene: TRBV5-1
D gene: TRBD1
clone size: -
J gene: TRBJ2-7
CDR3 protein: CASSRDRATYEQYF
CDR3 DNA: TGCGCCAGCAGCCGGGACAGGGCCACCTACGAGCAGTACTTC

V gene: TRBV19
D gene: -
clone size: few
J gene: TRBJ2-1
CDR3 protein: CASSSYNEQFF
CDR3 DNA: TGTGCCAGTAGTAGTTACAATGAGCAGTTCTTC

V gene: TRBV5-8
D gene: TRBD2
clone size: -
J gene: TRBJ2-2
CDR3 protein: CASSLVQGLAGAGELFF
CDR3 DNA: TGTGCCAGCAGCTTGGTACAGGGACTAGCGGGAGCGGGGGAGCTGTTTTTT

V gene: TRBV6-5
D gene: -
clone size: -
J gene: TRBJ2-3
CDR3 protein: CASSRGKAADTQYF
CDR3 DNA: TGTGCCAGCAGTCGCGGAAAGGCCGCAGATACGCAGTATTTT

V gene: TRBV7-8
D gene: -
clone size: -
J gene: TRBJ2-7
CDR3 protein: CASSLDSFGEQYF
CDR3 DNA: TGTGCCAGCAGCCTGGACAGTTTCGGCGAGCAGTACTTC

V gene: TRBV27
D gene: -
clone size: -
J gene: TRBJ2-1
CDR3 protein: CASSPKGNPYNEQFF
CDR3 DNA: TGTGCCAGCAGTCCGAAGGGGAACCCTTACAATGAGCAGTTCTTC

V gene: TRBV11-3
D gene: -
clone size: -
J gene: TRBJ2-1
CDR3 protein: CASSLDGKSSYNEQFF
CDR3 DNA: TGTGCCAGCAGCTTAGACGGGAAAAGCTCCTACAATGAGCAGTTCTTC

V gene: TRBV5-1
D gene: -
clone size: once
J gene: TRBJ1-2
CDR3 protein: CASTENPAAPNYGYTF
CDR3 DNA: TGCGCCAGCACCGAGAACCCGGCCGCTCCTAACTATGGCTACACCTTC

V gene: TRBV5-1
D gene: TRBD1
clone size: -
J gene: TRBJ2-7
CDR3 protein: CASSLGAGTGDKPYEQYF
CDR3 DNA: TGCGCCAGCAGCTTGGGTGCTGGGACAGGGGACAAACCCTACGAGCAGTACTTC

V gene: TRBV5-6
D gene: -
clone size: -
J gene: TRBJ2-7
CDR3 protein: CASSLASYEQYF
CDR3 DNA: TGTGCCAGCAGCTTGGCCTCCTACGAGCAGTACTTC

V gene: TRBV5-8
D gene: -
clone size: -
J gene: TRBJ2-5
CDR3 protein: CASSFTPGMETQYF
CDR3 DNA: TGTGCCAGCAGCTTCACACCGGGGATGGAGACCCAGTACTTC

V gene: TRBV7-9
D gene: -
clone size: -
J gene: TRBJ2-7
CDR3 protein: CASRPPGLQSGEQYF
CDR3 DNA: TGTGCCAGCAGGCCACCGGGACTCCAGTCAGGCGAGCAGTACTTC